A selection of T cell receptor beta chains follows, all from one sample in a study of tissue T cells after allogeneic stem cell transplantation. Generated by immunoSEQ multiplex PCR, the TCRdb table keeps only in-frame clones and is missing some. Found here are about 4,300 clones, more than 65% of them singletons; the top ten hold around a quarter. Material: duodenal tissue, obtained at autopsy. All receptors derive from a female patient between 18 and 49 years old with steroid-refractory graft-versus-host disease after an allogeneic stem cell transplant. Certain T cells may be donor cells from the graft. Each CDR3 is given with its conserved first and last residue. D genes are given only for firm matches. Clone size, where shown, is once, few, many, or a class for clones that have expanded.

j_call v_call d_call clone_size cdr3_nt cdr3_aa
TRBJ1-5 TRBV6-6 NA NA TGTGCCAGCAGTTCCCTAAAGAATCAGCCCCAGCATTTT CASSSLKNQPQHF
TRBJ2-7 TRBV7-9 NA NA TGTGCCAGCAGCCGCCGACTCCACGAGCAGTACTTC CASSRRLHEQYF
TRBJ2-4 TRBV4-1 NA NA TGCGCCAGCAGCCAATCCGGCCAGGGGAGGAACATTCAGTACTTC CASSQSGQGRNIQYF
TRBJ2-7 TRBV27 NA once TGTGCCAGCAGTTTCCTCTGGACCAAAGAGCAGTACTTC CASSFLWTKEQYF
TRBJ1-5 TRBV4-1 NA NA TGCGCCAGCAGCCGCTTCAGGGGAAATCAGCCCCAGCATTTT CASSRFRGNQPQHF
TRBJ2-5 TRBV5-1 NA NA TGCGCCAGCAGTTCTACAGGGTACCAAGAGACCCAGTACTTC CASSSTGYQETQYF
TRBJ2-7 TRBV2 TRBD1 NA TGTGCCAGCAGGACGACAGGGGGCTACGAGCAGTACTTC CASRTTGGYEQYF
TRBJ2-5 TRBV15 NA NA TGTGCCACCAGCAACCGTAGAAGGAGAGAGACCCAGTACTTC CATSNRRRRETQYF
TRBJ2-7 TRBV9 TRBD1 NA TGTGCCAGCAGCGCCCGTCGACAGGGGGACGAGCAGTACTTC CASSARRQGDEQYF
TRBJ2-7 TRBV7-6 NA NA TGTGCCAGCAGCTTAGCAGTAACAAGCTACGAGCAGTACTTC CASSLAVTSYEQYF
TRBJ2-7 TRBV7-8 NA NA TGTGCCAGCAGCTTAAGGGGGAGGGGTATGCAAACCTCCTACGAGCAGTACTTC CASSLRGRGMQTSYEQYF
TRBJ2-3 TRBV28 NA NA TGTGCCAGCAGTTTTCTCACGGGGCTGGACACAGATACGCAGTATTTT CASSFLTGLDTDTQYF
TRBJ1-4 TRBV5-1 NA NA TGCGCCAGCAGCGTGGTCGGCAGTCTAAATGAAAAACTGTTTTTT CASSVVGSLNEKLFF
TRBJ1-2 TRBV13 NA NA TGTGCCAGCAGGACAGCCTGGGGCTACACCTTC CASRTAWGYTF
TRBJ1-2 TRBV6-2/TRBV6-3 NA few TGTGCCAGCAGTTCCACCGACGGCTACCGTGCTGGCTACACCTTC CASSSTDGYRAGYTF
TRBJ1-6 TRBV2 NA NA TGTGCCAGCAGTTTTCCACACCGGAATTCACCCCTCCACTTT CASSFPHRNSPLHF
TRBJ2-7 TRBV27 TRBD2 medium-sized TGTGCCAGCAGTTTGCGACTAGCTTCTACCTACGAGCAGTACTTC CASSLRLASTYEQYF
TRBJ1-5 TRBV28 NA few TGTGCCAGCAGTTTATCCCCCTCTGGGGAGCCCCAGCATTTT CASSLSPSGEPQHF
TRBJ2-1 TRBV5-1 NA NA TGCGCCAGCAGCTTTGCAGGGAATAGTGAGCAGTTCTTC CASSFAGNSEQFF
TRBJ1-6 TRBV27 NA NA TGTGCCAGCGGAGCGGACTCCTATAATTCACCCCTCCACTTT CASGADSYNSPLHF
TRBJ2-5 TRBV9 NA NA TGTGCCAGCAGCGTAGGTAGCGCCTACCAAGAGACCCAGTACTTC CASSVGSAYQETQYF
TRBJ2-7 TRBV5-1 NA NA TGCGCCAGCAGCTTGCTGCCGTCAGCCTACGAGCAGTACTTC CASSLLPSAYEQYF
TRBJ2-1 TRBV15 NA NA TGTGCCACCAGCAGAGGGAACCCCAGGGATGAGCAGTTCTTC CATSRGNPRDEQFF
TRBJ2-3 TRBV9 NA NA TGTGCCAGCAGCGTAGCGGATACGCAGTATTTT CASSVADTQYF
TRBJ2-5 TRBV2 NA NA TGTGCCAGCATTTCGGGGGCAGAGACCCAGTACTTC CASISGAETQYF
TRBJ1-2 TRBV9 NA NA TGTGCCAGCAGCGTTCAGCCCACGCTTTATGGCTACACCTTC CASSVQPTLYGYTF
TRBJ1-6 TRBV2 TRBD1 few TGTGCCAGCAGTTCTACAGGGGGCGCGAAAGGATCACCCCTCCACTTT CASSSTGGAKGSPLHF
TRBJ2-3 TRBV27 NA few TGTGCCAGCAGCCGACCCGGGGCCTCAAAGACGGATACGCAGTATTTT CASSRPGASKTDTQYF
TRBJ1-2 TRBV5-5 NA NA TGTGCCAGCAGCCCCCAGCGGGGTGGCTATGGCTACACCTTC CASSPQRGGYGYTF
TRBJ2-1 TRBV11-3 NA NA TGTGCCAGCAGCCCGTCCGGGTCCTACAATGAGCAGTTCTTC CASSPSGSYNEQFF
TRBJ2-5 TRBV11-2 NA once TGTGCCAGCAGCTTGGACACTAAAGAGACCCAGTACTTC CASSLDTKETQYF
TRBJ2-2 TRBV27 NA NA TGTGCCAGCAGTCGACCCCTTTCCGGGGAGCTGTTTTTT CASSRPLSGELFF
TRBJ2-1 TRBV6-5 TRBD2 few TGTGCCAGCAGTTACGACGCTAGCGGGAGGGCCGGTGAGCAGTTCTTC CASSYDASGRAGEQFF
TRBJ2-4 TRBV5-6 TRBD1 NA TGTGCCAGCAGCTGGGAAAGCCGACAGGGGAACATTCAGTACTTC CASSWESRQGNIQYF